The sequence of this T cell receptor beta chain was determined in a study of blood T cell repertoires in COVID-19. V gave up 1 base and J gave up 4 bases, with 11 bases separating them. This CDR3 has 15 amino acids. Germline V gene lookup returns CDR1 SGHVS and CDR2 FNYEAQ. Sequenced by immunoSEQ multiplex PCR; TCRdb stores in-frame clones only, minus some. The table records about 200,000 clones, around four fifths of them present only once. This chain connects TRBV7-6 to TRBJ1-5; possibly TRBD1 for D (6 bases). Sequencing was carried out using peripheral blood. The sequence came from a man in his sixties with COVID-19, enrolled during active disease. The CDR3 DNA follows: TGTGCCAGCAGCTTAGAGCGGGGGCTAAATCAGCCCCAGCATTTT. Protein product: CASSLERGLNQPQHF.